This T cell receptor (beta chain) is from a study of blood T cell repertoires in COVID-19. Whole-study context: COVID-19 samples collected from the United States, Italy and Spain covered acute and convalescent phases. PBMCs, B-cell-depleted T cells, or T cells provided the cDNA or gDNA that made up the material.

Germline lookup yields CDR1 SGHVS and CDR2 FNYEAQ. The CDR3 length is 16 residues. Trimming took 2 bases from V and 2 from J; bases not matched to a gene: 7. In the original workflow: Cell counts per sample came from amplifying reference gene primers. Produced via immunoSEQ multiplex PCR; TCRdb's table is partial and in-frame only. V, J and clone size are those of that table, while D and trimming were read from the DNA. This table has 75,000 to 95,000 clones, around 72% appearing once. The source is a man aged 70-80 years with COVID-19, enrolled during active disease. The rearrangement joins TRBV7-6 to TRBJ2-7; 9 bases line up with TRBD2. The sequencing sample was made of peripheral blood. The CDR3 sequence: CASSLFGTSSTYEQYF. CDR3 nucleotides: TGTGCCAGCAGCTTATTCGGGACTAGCAGCACCTACGAGCAGTACTTC.